Each of the 4 T cell receptor beta chains below was sequenced from the same sample in a study of OX40 agonist ivuxolimab in advanced cancers. This table comes from immunoSEQ multiplex PCR, and its TCRdb copy is limited to in-frame clones, with some not included. Of tens of thousands of clones detected, around 90% appear once; the ten largest clones hold roughly 9.8%. This specimen consisted of CD4+ or CD8+ T cells sorted from blood, obtained in a trial of the OX40 agonist ivuxolimab. The receptors derive from an adult with an advanced solid tumor such as melanoma, head and neck, liver or kidney cancer.

The chain recombines TRBV27 with TRBJ2-1; unclear D gene. V gave up 4 bases and J gave up 0 bases, with 7 bases separating them. Germline CDR1 MNHEY, CDR2 SMNVEV (reference sequence). This CDR3 spans 14 amino acids. CDR3 coding DNA: TGTGCCAGCAGTTCCGCGATCTCCTACAATGAGCAGTTCTTC. Amino acids: CASSSAISYNEQFF.

This rearrangement joins TRBV27 to TRBJ2-7; D is uncertain. Germline V gives CDR1 MNHEY, CDR2 SMNVEV (reference sequence). The CDR3 sequence is 15 residues long. The germline V and J ends were trimmed by 0 bases and 0 bases, with 9 bases remaining between them. In DNA, the CDR3 is TGTGCCAGCAGTTTATCGTTTGAGAGCTCCTACGAGCAGTACTTC. This gives the protein CASSLSFESSYEQYF.

This clone came up once. The chain couples TRBV10-2 to TRBJ1-2; D call uncertain. The CDR3 extends over 13 amino acids. The V gene's germline CDR1 is WSHSY and CDR2 SAAADI. Trimming took off 6 bases at V and 10 bases at J, with 18 bases between the two ends. The CDR3 is CASSYIRINDYTF. In DNA, the CDR3 is TGCGCCAGCAGCTATATCAGGATAAACGACTACACCTTC.

This chain joins TRBV4-2 and TRBJ2-5; tentatively, D is TRBD1 or TRBD2 (7 bases each). With 0 bases removed from V and 5 bases from J, the gap between germline ends came to 22 bases. Germline loops: CDR1 LGHNA, CDR2 YNFKEQ. CDR3 length: 18 residues. This CDR3 reads CASSQDVAIHRGGETQYF. In DNA, the CDR3 is TGTGCCAGCAGCCAAGACGTAGCCATCCACAGGGGAGGGGAGACCCAGTACTTC.